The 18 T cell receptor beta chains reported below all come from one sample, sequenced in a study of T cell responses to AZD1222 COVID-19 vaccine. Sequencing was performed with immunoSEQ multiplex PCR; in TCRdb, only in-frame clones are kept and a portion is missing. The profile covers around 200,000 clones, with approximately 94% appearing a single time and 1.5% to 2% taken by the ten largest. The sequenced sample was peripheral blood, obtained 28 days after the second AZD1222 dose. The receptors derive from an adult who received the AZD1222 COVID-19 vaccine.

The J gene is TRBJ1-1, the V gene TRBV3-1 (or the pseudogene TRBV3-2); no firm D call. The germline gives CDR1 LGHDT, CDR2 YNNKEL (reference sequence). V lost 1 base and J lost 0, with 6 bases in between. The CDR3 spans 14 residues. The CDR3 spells CASSQVGVNTEAFF. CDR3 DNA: TGTGCCAGCAGCCAAGTTGGGGTGAACACTGAAGCTTTCTTT.

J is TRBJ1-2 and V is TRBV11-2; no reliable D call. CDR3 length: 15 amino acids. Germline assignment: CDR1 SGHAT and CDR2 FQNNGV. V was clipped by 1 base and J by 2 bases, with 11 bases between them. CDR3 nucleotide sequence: TGTGCCAGCAGCTTAGCGCCTGGGTTGAACTATGGCTACACCTTC. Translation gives CASSLAPGLNYGYTF.

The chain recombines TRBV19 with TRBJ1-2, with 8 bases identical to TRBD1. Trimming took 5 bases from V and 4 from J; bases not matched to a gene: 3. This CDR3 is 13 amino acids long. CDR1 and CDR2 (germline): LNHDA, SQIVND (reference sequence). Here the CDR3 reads CASSVTGVYGYTF. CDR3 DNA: TGTGCCAGTAGTGTGACAGGGGTCTATGGCTACACCTTC.

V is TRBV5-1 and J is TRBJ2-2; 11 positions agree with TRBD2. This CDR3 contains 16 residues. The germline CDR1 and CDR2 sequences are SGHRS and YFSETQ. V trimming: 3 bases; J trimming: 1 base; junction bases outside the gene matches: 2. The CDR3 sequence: CASSSGLAGNTGELFF. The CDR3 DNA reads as TGCGCCAGCAGCTCTGGACTAGCGGGGAACACCGGGGAGCTGTTTTTT.

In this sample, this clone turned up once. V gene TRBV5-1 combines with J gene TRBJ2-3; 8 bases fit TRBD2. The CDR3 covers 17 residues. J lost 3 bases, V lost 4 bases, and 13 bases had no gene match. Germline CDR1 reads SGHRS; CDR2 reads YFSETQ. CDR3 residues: CASSTVGGGPNTDTQYF. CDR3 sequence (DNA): TGCGCCAGCAGCACGGTGGGCGGGGGGCCAAATACAGATACGCAGTATTTT.

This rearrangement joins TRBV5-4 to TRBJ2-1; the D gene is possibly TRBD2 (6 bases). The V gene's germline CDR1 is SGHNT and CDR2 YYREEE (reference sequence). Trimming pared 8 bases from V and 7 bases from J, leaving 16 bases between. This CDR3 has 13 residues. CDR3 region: CASPGLAGNEQFF. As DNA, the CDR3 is TGTGCCAGTCCGGGACTCGCGGGGAATGAGCAGTTCTTC.

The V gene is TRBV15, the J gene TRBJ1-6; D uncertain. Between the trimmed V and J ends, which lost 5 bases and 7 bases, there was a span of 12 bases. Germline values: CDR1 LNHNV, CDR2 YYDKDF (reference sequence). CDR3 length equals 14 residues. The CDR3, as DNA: TGTGCCACCAGCTCACGTTCGATGAATTCACCCCTCCACTTT. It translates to CATSSRSMNSPLHF.

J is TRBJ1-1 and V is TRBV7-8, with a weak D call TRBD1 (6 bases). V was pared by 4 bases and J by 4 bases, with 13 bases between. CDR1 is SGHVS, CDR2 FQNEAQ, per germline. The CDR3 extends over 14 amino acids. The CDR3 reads CASSSRGASTEAFF. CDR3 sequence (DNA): TGTGCCAGCAGCTCACGGGGGGCTAGCACTGAAGCTTTCTTT.

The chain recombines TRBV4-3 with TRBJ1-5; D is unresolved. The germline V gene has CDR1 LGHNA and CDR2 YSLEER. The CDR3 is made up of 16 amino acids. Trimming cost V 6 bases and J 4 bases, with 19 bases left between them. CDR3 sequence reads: CASRPFPGATNQPQHF. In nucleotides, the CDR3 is TGCGCCAGCAGACCCTTCCCGGGCGCGACTAATCAGCCCCAGCATTTT.

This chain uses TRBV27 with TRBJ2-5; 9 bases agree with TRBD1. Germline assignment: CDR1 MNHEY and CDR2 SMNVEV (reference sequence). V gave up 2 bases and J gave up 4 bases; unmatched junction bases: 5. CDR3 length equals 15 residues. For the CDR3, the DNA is TGTGCCAGCAGTTTAGCACAGGGGGCTCGAGAGACCCAGTACTTC. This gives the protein CASSLAQGARETQYF.

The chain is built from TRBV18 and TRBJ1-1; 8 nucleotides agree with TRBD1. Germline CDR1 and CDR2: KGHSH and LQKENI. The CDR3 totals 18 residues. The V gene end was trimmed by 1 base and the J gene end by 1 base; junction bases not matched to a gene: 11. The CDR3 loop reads CASSPLSVQGARNTEAFF. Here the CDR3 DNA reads TGTGCCAGCTCACCACTCTCCGTGCAGGGGGCAAGGAACACTGAAGCTTTCTTT. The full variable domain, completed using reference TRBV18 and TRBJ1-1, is NAGVMQNPRHLVRRRGQEARLRCSPMKGHSHVYWYRQLPEEGLKFMVYLQKENIIDESGMPKERFSAEFPKEGPSILRIQQVVRGDSAAYFCASSPLSVQGARNTEAFFGQGTRLTVV.

This CDR3 is CAISLDRDQPQHF. The CDR3 DNA reads as TGTGCCATCAGCCTCGACAGAGATCAGCCCCAGCATTTT. This chain connects TRBV10-3 to TRBJ1-5; D may be TRBD1 (5 bases). CDR1 and CDR2 from the germline V gene are ENHRY and SYGVKD. The CDR3 runs 13 residues. The V and J ends lost 6 bases and 5 bases respectively, with 11 bases between them.

The CDR3 coding sequence is TGTGCCAGCAGCGCTACGACGACAGGGCCCCACACTGAAGCTTTCTTT. It specifies CASSATTTGPHTEAFF. The rearrangement joins TRBV9 to TRBJ1-1, with 7 bases matching TRBD1. CDR1 and CDR2 from the germline V gene are SGDLS and YYNGEE. J was trimmed by 3 bases and V by 3 bases; bases with no gene match: 11. This CDR3 is built from 16 residues.

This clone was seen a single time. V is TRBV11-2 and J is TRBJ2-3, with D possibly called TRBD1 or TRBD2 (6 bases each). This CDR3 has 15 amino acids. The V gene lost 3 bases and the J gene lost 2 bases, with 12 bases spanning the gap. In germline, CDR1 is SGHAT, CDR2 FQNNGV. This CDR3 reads CASSFFRGDTDTQYF. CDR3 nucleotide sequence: TGTGCCAGCAGCTTTTTTAGGGGGGACACAGATACGCAGTATTTT.

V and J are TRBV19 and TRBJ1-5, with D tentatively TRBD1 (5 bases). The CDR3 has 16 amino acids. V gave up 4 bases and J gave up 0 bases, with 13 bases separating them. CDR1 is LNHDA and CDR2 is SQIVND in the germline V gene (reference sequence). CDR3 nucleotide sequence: TGTGCCAGTAGTAGGCCCGGGGGGGGTAGCAATCAGCCCCAGCATTTT. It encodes CASSRPGGGSNQPQHF.

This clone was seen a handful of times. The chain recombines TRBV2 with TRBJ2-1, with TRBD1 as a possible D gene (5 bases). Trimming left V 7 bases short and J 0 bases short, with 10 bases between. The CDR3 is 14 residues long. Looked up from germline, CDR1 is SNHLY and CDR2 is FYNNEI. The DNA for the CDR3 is TGTGCCAGCAACACAGGATTCTCCTACAATGAGCAGTTCTTC. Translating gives CASNTGFSYNEQFF. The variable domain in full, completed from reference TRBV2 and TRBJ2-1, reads EPEVTQTPSHQVTQMGQEVILRCVPISNHLYFYWYRQILGQKVEFLVSFYNNEISEKSEIFDDQFSVERPDGSNFTLKIRSTKLEDSAMYFCASNTGFSYNEQFFGPGTRLTVL.

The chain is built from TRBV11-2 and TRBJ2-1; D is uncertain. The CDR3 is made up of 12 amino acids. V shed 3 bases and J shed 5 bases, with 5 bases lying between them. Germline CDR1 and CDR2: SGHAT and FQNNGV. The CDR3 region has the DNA TGTGCCAGCAGCTTTAGCAACAATGAGCAGTTCTTC. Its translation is CASSFSNNEQFF.

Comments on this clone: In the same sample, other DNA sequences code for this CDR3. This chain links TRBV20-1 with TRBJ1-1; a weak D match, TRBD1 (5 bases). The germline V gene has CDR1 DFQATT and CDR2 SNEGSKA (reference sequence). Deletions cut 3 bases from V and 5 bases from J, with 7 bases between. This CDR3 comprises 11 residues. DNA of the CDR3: TGCAGTGCTAGGGGGGTGACTGAAGCTTTCTTT. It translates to CSARGVTEAFF.